The rows below give T cell receptor beta chains drawn from one sample of a study of shared clonotypes between healthy human individuals. Only in-frame clones appear in the TCRdb table, and some are missing; sequencing was by immunoSEQ multiplex PCR. The sample lists 1.5 million to 2.5 million clones; about 95% were seen once. Sequencing input: naive CD8+ T cells sorted from blood. The receptors originated from a young man in good health. Each CDR3 is given with its conserved first and last residue. Fields, in order: V gene, clone size, D gene, J gene, CDR3 protein, CDR3 DNA. The D gene is left open where the match is weak. Clone size is stated in some rows and not others, as once, few, many or a class when expanded.

TRBV5-6	NA	NA	TRBJ2-7	CASSLASGPLTYEQYF	TGTGCCAGCAGCTTGGCTTCGGGGCCCCTTACCTACGAGCAGTACTTC
TRBV5-6	NA	TRBD2	TRBJ2-4	CASSLNGEGIQYF	TGTGCCAGCAGCTTAAACGGGGAGGGCATTCAGTACTTC
TRBV7-9	NA	TRBD2	TRBJ2-7	CASSPSGSIEQYF	TGTGCCAGCAGTCCTAGCGGGAGCATCGAGCAGTACTTC
TRBV10-3	NA	TRBD2	TRBJ2-2	CAIGGAGGNTGELFF	TGTGCCATCGGGGGAGCGGGGGGAAACACCGGGGAGCTGTTTTTT
TRBV21-1	NA	NA	TRBJ2-7	CASRWGDRRPYEQYF	TGTGCCAGCAGGTGGGGGGACAGGAGACCCTACGAGCAGTACTTC
TRBV28	NA	TRBD2	TRBJ2-5	CASSLYLAGVQETQYF	TGTGCCAGCAGTTTATACCTGGCGGGGGTCCAAGAGACCCAGTACTTC
TRBV11-2	NA	NA	TRBJ1-2	CASSLDSIYGYTF	TGTGCCAGCAGCTTAGATTCGATCTATGGCTACACCTTC
TRBV7-9	NA	NA	TRBJ2-5	CASSLLFGAVETQYF	TGTGCCAGCAGCTTATTATTTGGGGCAGTAGAGACCCAGTACTTC
TRBV9	NA	TRBD1	TRBJ2-7	CASSVSRDRGYEQYF	TGTGCCAGCAGCGTATCCAGGGACAGGGGCTACGAGCAGTACTTC
TRBV28	NA	TRBD2	TRBJ2-3	CASSTRSSGGRTDTQYF	TGTGCCAGCAGTACCCGGTCGTCGGGGGGGCGGACAGATACGCAGTATTTT
TRBV9	NA	NA	TRBJ1-1	CASSVVGTWSTEAFF	TGTGCCAGCAGCGTAGTCGGGACGTGGAGCACTGAAGCTTTCTTT
TRBV28	NA	TRBD1	TRBJ2-2	CASSPTGGTGELFF	TGTGCCAGCAGCCCGACAGGGGGCACCGGGGAGCTGTTTTTT
TRBV10-2	NA	NA	TRBJ2-1	CASTWDAYNEQFF	TGCGCCAGCACCTGGGACGCATACAATGAGCAGTTCTTC
TRBV7-2	few	NA	TRBJ1-3	CASSFLGNTIYF	TGTGCCAGCAGCTTCCTAGGAAACACCATATATTTT
TRBV28	few	NA	TRBJ1-1	CASSFRGNTEAFF	TGTGCCAGCAGTTTCAGGGGGAACACTGAAGCTTTCTTT
TRBV7-8	once	NA	TRBJ2-7	CASSQGSGEQYF	TGTGCCAGCAGCCAGGGATCGGGCGAGCAGTACTTC
TRBV10-2	once	TRBD2	TRBJ2-5	CASIRTSGYQETQYF	TGCGCCAGCATCCGGACTAGCGGGTACCAAGAGACCCAGTACTTC
TRBV6-5	NA	NA	TRBJ1-1	CAAGGVLNTEAFF	TGTGCCGCCGGGGGGGTTCTGAACACTGAAGCTTTCTTT
TRBV7-9	NA	TRBD2	TRBJ2-5	CASSAEVAGEETQYF	TGTGCCAGCAGCGCGGAGGTAGCGGGAGAAGAGACCCAGTACTTC
TRBV9	NA	TRBD2	TRBJ2-7	CASSAGGGSSYEQYF	TGTGCCAGCAGCGCTGGGGGGGGATCCTCCTACGAGCAGTACTTC
TRBV30	NA	NA	TRBJ1-4	CAWSLLFGEKLFF	TGTGCCTGGAGTCTCCTCTTTGGCGAAAAACTGTTTTTT
TRBV7-7	NA	TRBD1	TRBJ1-5	CASSLNDDRAPVPSNQPQHF	TGTGCTAGCAGCCTAAACGATGACAGGGCACCCGTCCCTAGCAATCAGCCCCAGCATTTT
TRBV11-3	NA	TRBD2	TRBJ2-2	CASSLDRGVNTGELFF	TGTGCCAGCAGCTTAGATCGGGGGGTGAACACCGGGGAGCTGTTTTTT
TRBV9	NA	TRBD1	TRBJ2-7	CASSVAGTGANEQYF	TGTGCCAGCAGCGTAGCTGGGACAGGGGCTAACGAGCAGTACTTC
TRBV6-5	NA	NA	TRBJ1-2	CASSRGTTAHYGYTF	TGTGCCAGCAGCCGCGGGACAACGGCCCACTATGGCTACACCTTC
TRBV25-1	NA	NA	TRBJ2-5	CASSPRDTKETQYF	TGTGCCAGCAGTCCGCGGGACACGAAAGAGACCCAGTACTTC
TRBV7-6	NA	TRBD1	TRBJ1-2	CASSLAGGDGYTF	TGTGCCAGCAGCTTAGCAGGGGGCGATGGCTACACCTTC
TRBV16	NA	NA	TRBJ1-1	CASSQFLSGLTEAFF	TGTGCCAGCAGCCAATTTTTATCAGGGCTCACTGAAGCTTTCTTT
TRBV30	NA	NA	TRBJ2-7	CAWSEQDVEQYF	TGTGCCTGGAGCGAACAGGATGTCGAGCAGTACTTC
TRBV4-3	NA	NA	TRBJ1-1	CASSPVIMTGTEAFF	TGCGCCAGCAGCCCAGTAATTATGACCGGTACTGAAGCTTTCTTT
TRBV11-2	NA	TRBD1	TRBJ2-1	CASSLDLMGQGGQFF	TGTGCCAGCAGCTTAGATCTAATGGGACAGGGCGGGCAGTTCTTC
TRBV7-2	NA	NA	TRBJ2-3	CASSPGASTDTQYF	TGTGCCAGCAGCCCGGGAGCTAGCACAGATACGCAGTATTTT
TRBV6-1	NA	TRBD1	TRBJ1-1	CASSGRDRGAVAEAFF	TGTGCCAGCAGTGGCCGGGACAGGGGAGCGGTAGCTGAAGCTTTCTTT
TRBV19	NA	TRBD2	TRBJ2-7	CASAGTNDYEQYF	TGTGCCAGCGCAGGGACTAACGACTACGAGCAGTACTTC
TRBV5-1	NA	NA	TRBJ2-6	CASSLPGEEGANVLTF	TGCGCCAGCAGCTTGCCAGGGGAGGAAGGGGCCAACGTCCTGACTTTC
TRBV9	NA	NA	TRBJ1-6	CASSDRYNSPLHF	TGTGCCAGCAGCGACCGGTATAATTCACCCCTCCACTTT
TRBV29-1	NA	TRBD1	TRBJ2-7	CSVQTGFSYEQYF	TGCAGCGTTCAGACAGGGTTTTCCTACGAGCAGTACTTC
TRBV5-6	NA	TRBD1	TRBJ1-1	CASSWGPGQGNTEAFF	TGTGCCAGCAGCTGGGGACCGGGACAGGGGAACACTGAAGCTTTCTTT
TRBV11-2	NA	NA	TRBJ2-7	CASSLDPQGSHEQYF	TGTGCCAGCAGCTTAGATCCCCAGGGAAGCCACGAGCAGTACTTC
TRBV6-5	NA	TRBD2	TRBJ2-1	CASRGTSGSNEQFF	TGTGCCAGCAGAGGGACTAGCGGGAGTAATGAGCAGTTCTTC
TRBV10-3	NA	NA	TRBJ2-5	CAISEDWQGETQYF	TGTGCCATCAGTGAGGACTGGCAGGGGGAGACCCAGTACTTC
TRBV9	NA	NA	TRBJ2-5	CASSPEGGQGETQYF	TGTGCCAGCAGCCCAGAGGGGGGGCAGGGAGAGACCCAGTACTTC
TRBV6-1	NA	TRBD1	TRBJ2-3	CASSEGTGRLSTDTQYF	TGTGCCAGCAGTGAAGGGACAGGGAGGCTTAGCACAGATACGCAGTATTTT
TRBV7-9	once	NA	TRBJ1-2	CASSLLIGGDYGYTF	TGTGCCAGCAGCTTACTAATCGGGGGCGACTATGGCTACACCTTC
TRBV5-1	NA	NA	TRBJ1-1	CASSLEAPAYTEAFF	TGCGCCAGCAGCTTGGAGGCACCGGCTTACACTGAAGCTTTCTTT
TRBV7-2	NA	TRBD2	TRBJ2-1	CASSYPGLAGYEQFF	TGTGCCAGCAGCTATCCGGGACTAGCGGGATATGAGCAGTTCTTC
TRBV9	NA	NA	TRBJ2-1	CASSGNEPYNEQFF	TGTGCCAGCAGCGGTAACGAACCCTACAATGAGCAGTTCTTC
TRBV7-9	NA	TRBD1	TRBJ2-3	CASSAWTGGKTDTQYF	TGTGCCAGCAGCGCCTGGACAGGGGGCAAGACAGATACGCAGTATTTT
TRBV7-9	NA	TRBD1	TRBJ2-7	CASSLPPGQGPYEQYF	TGTGCCAGCAGCTTACCGCCGGGACAGGGCCCCTACGAGCAGTACTTC
TRBV10-2	NA	NA	TRBJ2-7	CASGEGDHYEQYF	TGCGCCAGCGGGGAGGGGGACCACTACGAGCAGTACTTC
TRBV6-6	NA	NA	TRBJ2-7	CASISARGQLGYEQYF	TGTGCCAGCATCTCTGCCCGCGGCCAGTTAGGCTACGAGCAGTACTTC
TRBV20-1	NA	TRBD2	TRBJ2-7	CSAHGTTEQYF	TGCAGTGCTCACGGGACTACCGAGCAGTACTTC